Each of the 30 T cell receptor beta chains below was sequenced from the same sample in a study of blood T cell repertoires in COVID-19. Repertoires were generated with immunoSEQ multiplex PCR, while TCRdb's copy carries only in-frame clones and drops some. Of about 150,000 clones listed, 80% to 85% are singletons. Sequenced sample: PBMCs or T cells enriched from blood (not recorded which). These receptors were taken from an older man who had been exposed to COVID-19.

The chain couples TRBV5-1 to TRBJ2-3; maybe TRBD2 (6 bases). Trimming shortened V by 7 bases and J by 6 bases, and 18 bases separated the two germline ends. The CDR3 covers 14 residues. CDR1 is SGHRS and CDR2 is YFSETQ in the germline V gene. Here the CDR3 reads CASGRLENADTQYF. The CDR3, as DNA: TGCGCCAGCGGAAGACTAGAGAATGCGGATACGCAGTATTTT.

The V call is TRBV4-1, the J call TRBJ2-2; D might be TRBD2 (6 bases). Trimming shortened V by 0 bases and J by 6 bases, and 11 bases separated the two germline ends. The CDR3 runs 15 residues. Germline CDR1 reads MGHRA; CDR2 reads YSYEKL. The CDR3 region has the DNA TGCGCCAGCAGCCAAGATGAGAGGAGGGCCGGGGAGCTGTTTTTT. Translation gives CASSQDERRAGELFF.

To note about this clone: A junction boundary mismatches the germline segment, possibly from a read error. The gene calls are TRBV5-4 and TRBJ1-2, with 9 bases matching TRBD1. This CDR3 contains 14 residues. Germline lookup yields CDR1 SGHNT and CDR2 YYREEE (reference sequence). CDR3 DNA: TGTGCCAGCAGCGGGTGGTCGATAGGACAGGGGCTCCTCTTC. Residues: CASSGWSIGQGLLF.

The chain employs TRBV3-1 (or the pseudogene TRBV3-2) and TRBJ1-3; the D is unclear. There are 16 residues in the CDR3. With 4 bases removed from V and 6 bases from J, the gap between germline ends came to 19 bases. Germline values: CDR1 LGHDT, CDR2 YNNKEL (reference sequence). CDR3 amino acids: CASSPYHTNKPNTIYF. The CDR3 nucleotides are TGTGCCAGCAGCCCGTACCATACGAATAAGCCAAACACCATATATTTT.

The table lists this clone with a count of one. This chain links TRBV4-3 with TRBJ1-1, with TRBD1 matching 7 bases. Germline V CDR1 and CDR2: LGHNA, YSLEER. V shed 8 bases, J shed 2 bases, and the junction held 8 bases outside the gene matches. The CDR3 has 14 amino acids. DNA of the CDR3: TGCGCCAGCCGACAGGGCATAAGTAACACTGAAGCTTTCTTT. Residues: CASRQGISNTEAFF.

This sequence joins TRBV5-1 and TRBJ2-7; maybe TRBD1 (6 bases). Germline CDR1 SGHRS, CDR2 YFSETQ. The CDR3 is 14 amino acids. The ends were cut back, 3 bases at V and 3 bases at J, with 13 bases in the middle. CDR3 DNA sequence: TGCGCCAGCAGCTCCCGGACGGGACACTACGAGCAGTACTTC. This gives the protein CASSSRTGHYEQYF.

This chain links TRBV30 with TRBJ1-6; no reliable D call. CDR3 length equals 16 residues. CDR1 and CDR2 from the germline V gene are GTSNPN and SVGIG (reference sequence). The CDR3 nucleotides are TGTGCAGCCCCCCGGGTTGTAGGATTAGGTAACTCACCCCTCCACTTT. Amino acids: CAAPRVVGLGNSPLHF.

The CDR3 DNA sequence: TGTGCCAGCAGCTTAGGGCCGACAGCCTCTGGAAACACCATATATTTT. This translates into CASSLGPTASGNTIYF. This chain uses TRBV7-2 with TRBJ1-3; weak D call: TRBD1 (5 bases). CDR1 is SGHTA, CDR2 FQGNSA, per germline. The CDR3 length is 16 residues. V lost 1 base and J 0 bases, leaving 10 bases between the germline ends. The entire variable domain, with the rest obtained from reference TRBV7-2 and TRBJ1-3, is as follows: GAGVSQSPSNKVTEKGKDVELRCDPISGHTALYWYRQSLGQGLEFLIYFQGNSAPDKSGLPSDRFSAERTGGSVSTLTIQRTQQEDSAVYLCASSLGPTASGNTIYFGEGSWLTVV.

The chain links TRBV18 to TRBJ2-7; D unclear. CDR1 and CDR2 from the germline V gene are KGHSH and LQKENI. The CDR3 consists of 12 residues. Trimming stripped 2 bases from V and 3 bases from J, with 5 bases between. This CDR3 reads CASSPDNYEQYF. The CDR3 nucleotides read TGTGCCAGCTCACCAGACAACTACGAGCAGTACTTC.

A single count supports this clone. The genes are TRBV4-1 and TRBJ1-6, with D perhaps TRBD1 (5 bases). V was pared by 1 base and J by 7 bases, with 11 bases between. CDR1 and CDR2 (germline): MGHRA, YSYEKL. This CDR3 comprises 15 residues. In DNA form, the CDR3 reads TGCGCCAGCAGCCAAGGACAGACTCAAAATTCACCCCTCCACTTT. Amino acid sequence: CASSQGQTQNSPLHF.

This clone was seen just once. The chain links TRBV7-9 to TRBJ1-2, with unresolved D. This CDR3 is built from 14 residues. V lost 3 bases, J lost 0 bases, and 8 bases lay in between. The germline V gene encodes CDR1 SEHNR and CDR2 FQNEAQ (reference sequence). The CDR3 coding sequence is TGTGCCAGCAGCTTGCGGCGGACTAACTATGGCTACACCTTC. Residues: CASSLRRTNYGYTF.

This chain joins TRBV21-1 and TRBJ1-1. TRBV21-1 is an annotated pseudogene. CDR3 length: 15 residues. The CDR3 DNA reads TGTGCCAGCAGCTTGTGGCAAGGCGGGTACACTGAAGCTTTCTTT. It encodes CASSLWQGGYTEAFF.

The chain combines TRBV11-2 with TRBJ2-7, with TRBD1 matching 8 bases. The germline V gene encodes CDR1 SGHAT and CDR2 FQNNGV. J lost 10 bases, V lost 1 base, and 9 bases had no gene match. CDR3 length: 14 residues. For the CDR3, the DNA is TGTGCCAGCAGCTTAGCACAGGGGGGAATCGATCAGTACTTC. Translating gives CASSLAQGGIDQYF.

V and J are TRBV6-5 and TRBJ1-6; 7 nucleotides agree with TRBD1. J lost 6 bases, V lost 6 bases, and 8 bases had no gene match. Looked up from germline, CDR1 is MNHEY and CDR2 is SVGAGI. CDR3 length: 15 amino acids. The CDR3 here is CASSPTGRVNSPLHF. As DNA, the CDR3 is TGTGCCAGCAGCCCGACAGGGCGAGTTAATTCACCCCTCCACTTT.

This clone was counted once. V gene TRBV28 combines with J gene TRBJ2-7, with 11 positions matching TRBD2. The CDR3 spans 15 residues. Unmatched junction bases numbered 6, after V lost 5 bases and J lost 3 bases. Germline CDR1 is MDHEN and CDR2 is SYDVKM. CDR3 loop: CASSPSGRIRYEQYF. The CDR3 bases are TGTGCCAGCAGTCCTAGCGGGAGGATCCGCTACGAGCAGTACTTC.

This clone has a handful of counts. The gene calls are TRBV5-4 and TRBJ1-2; TRBD1 might be the D (6 bases). CDR3 size: 15 residues. The germline V gene encodes CDR1 SGHNT and CDR2 YYREEE (reference sequence). The V gene lost 6 bases and the J gene lost 5 bases, with 20 bases spanning the gap. The CDR3 sequence is CASNLGGDPQYGYTF. Here the CDR3 DNA reads TGTGCCAGCAATTTAGGGGGGGATCCCCAATATGGCTACACCTTC.

This chain links TRBV28 with TRBJ2-1; D perhaps matches TRBD2 (6 bases). The CDR3 covers 12 residues. Trimming took 4 bases from V and 10 from J, leaving 11 bases between them. The germline gives CDR1 MDHEN, CDR2 SYDVKM. The CDR3 here is CASSSGTREQFF. The CDR3 DNA sequence: TGTGCCAGCAGTTCCGGGACTCGAGAGCAGTTCTTC.

The chain combines TRBV4-1 with TRBJ1-2, with D possibly being TRBD1 (5 bases). There are 14 residues in the CDR3. V was pared by 0 bases and J by 4 bases, with 9 bases between. The germline V gene has CDR1 MGHRA and CDR2 YSYEKL. CDR3 region: CASSQEQDAYGYTF. The CDR3 DNA follows: TGCGCCAGCAGCCAAGAACAGGACGCCTATGGCTACACCTTC.

V is TRBV24-1 and J is TRBJ2-5; 9 nucleotides line up with TRBD1. With V trimmed by 4 bases and J by 5 bases, 10 bases remained unmatched. The length of the CDR3 is 16 residues. Germline V CDR1 and CDR2: KGHDR, SFDVKD. CDR3 DNA: TGTGCCACCAGTGACCCCCTCACAGGGGGCTTTGAGACCCAGTACTTC. Protein product: CATSDPLTGGFETQYF.

This clone has a handful of counts. The chain carries TRBV5-1 and TRBJ2-2; 11 positions match TRBD2. The CDR3 has 16 residues. Germline assignment: CDR1 SGHRS and CDR2 YFSETQ. V lost 0 bases, J lost 7 bases, and 5 bases stayed unmatched. CDR3 residues: CASSLVTSGSGGELFF. The CDR3 DNA reads as TGCGCCAGCAGCTTGGTAACTAGCGGGAGTGGCGGGGAGCTGTTTTTT.

The chain uses TRBV7-2 and TRBJ2-5, with D maybe TRBD2 (5 bases). Germline-derived CDR1 and CDR2 are SGHTA and FQGNSA. The germline V and J ends were trimmed by 5 bases and 5 bases, with 18 bases remaining between them. The length of the CDR3 is 15 residues. CDR3 sequence (DNA): TGTGCCAGCAGCCTGGGAGCCGCGGGTACTGAGACCCAGTACTTC. Translation: CASSLGAAGTETQYF.

V and J are TRBV7-9 and TRBJ2-7; 9 bases line up with TRBD2. V lost 3 bases, J lost 3 bases, and 6 bases stayed unmatched. Germline CDR1 SEHNR, CDR2 FQNEAQ (reference sequence). CDR3 length: 15 residues. CDR3 in DNA: TGTGCCAGCAGCTTGGGTAGCGGGGGATTCTACGAGCAGTACTTC. Translating it yields CASSLGSGGFYEQYF.

This clone was detected a few times. The V call is TRBV19, the J call TRBJ1-2, with 9 nucleotides matching TRBD1. Germline CDR1 LNHDA, CDR2 SQIVND (reference sequence). The CDR3 has 12 residues. Germline trimming cut 9 bases from V and 7 bases from J; bases unmatched to any gene: 6. The CDR3 reads CASRDRVLGYTF. The CDR3 bases are TGTGCCAGCAGGGACAGGGTCCTTGGCTACACCTTC.

The chain couples TRBV12-3 or TRBV12-4 to TRBJ2-1; D is unresolved. V was shortened by 3 bases and J by 8 bases, with 11 bases between the two germline ends. The CDR3 runs 13 residues. The CDR3 coding sequence is TGTGCCAGCAGTTTTAACTCCTATTATGAGCAGTTCTTC. Residues: CASSFNSYYEQFF.

The V call is TRBV28, the J call TRBJ2-3; tentatively, D is TRBD2 (7 bases). V lost 8 bases and J 5 bases, leaving 20 bases between the germline ends. The CDR3 is 15 amino acids. Looked up from germline, CDR1 is MDHEN and CDR2 is SYDVKM. CDR3 nucleotides: TGTGCCAGCGCAACTGGGGGGGCAGGGGTAGATACGCAGTATTTT. The encoded protein is CASATGGAGVDTQYF.

The rearrangement joins TRBV24-1 to TRBJ2-5; 7 positions agree with TRBD1. Germline V gene lookup returns CDR1 KGHDR and CDR2 SFDVKD. The CDR3 length is 15 residues. V was clipped by 2 bases and J by 1 base; unmatched bases: 3. CDR3 sequence reads: CATSDSGQIQETQYF. DNA of the CDR3: TGTGCCACCAGTGATTCGGGACAGATCCAAGAGACCCAGTACTTC.

CDR3 nucleotides: TGTGCCAGCAGCCCACAGGTCTATAGCAATCAGCCCCAGCATTTT. This translates into CASSPQVYSNQPQHF. The chain combines TRBV7-2 with TRBJ1-5; possible D gene TRBD1, 5 bases. The V gene lost 5 bases and the J gene lost 0 bases, with 11 bases spanning the gap. This CDR3 region has 15 residues. Germline V gene lookup returns CDR1 SGHTA and CDR2 FQGNSA.

The chain has TRBV7-2 and TRBJ1-6; no clear D. Trimming shortened V by 1 base and J by 8 bases, and 15 bases separated the two germline ends. Germline CDR1 SGHTA, CDR2 FQGNSA. The CDR3 runs 16 residues. The CDR3 sequence is CASSLGQSGIDSPLHF. Written as DNA, the CDR3 is TGTGCCAGCAGCTTAGGCCAGTCGGGAATTGATTCACCCCTCCACTTT.

This clone has a single count. The gene calls are TRBV7-2 and TRBJ2-3, with D possibly matching TRBD2 (6 bases). The CDR3 sequence is 14 residues long. Germline V gene sequence: CDR1 SGHTA, CDR2 FQGNSA. The V gene lost 5 bases and the J gene lost 6 bases, with 15 bases spanning the gap. As DNA, the CDR3 is TGTGCCAGCAGCACCGCGCAGGGACTCGATACGCAGTATTTT. This codes for CASSTAQGLDTQYF.

The chain combines TRBV11-3 with TRBJ2-7, with 13 bases that match TRBD2. Unmatched junction bases numbered 10, after V lost 5 bases and J lost 6 bases. The CDR3 spans 16 residues. Germline CDR1 reads SGHNT; CDR2 reads YENEEA. The DNA for the CDR3 is TGTGCCAGCAGCCCTGGACTAGCGGGAGTGACATCCGAGCAGTACTTC. Encoded protein: CASSPGLAGVTSEQYF.